One and the same sample provided the 20 T cell receptor beta chains below, sequenced in a study of tumor-infiltrating lymphocytes in primary liver carcinoma. Germline DNA was also extracted, while the blood RNA originated from unsorted whole blood. Total RNA (around 0.45 ug) served as template for TCR beta cDNA synthesis primed by a constant-region primer. Slightly modified ARM-PCR, run as three nested multiplex PCR rounds, produced the TCR beta libraries. Forward primers for TRBV1-TRBV30 and a C-beta reverse primer served the first two PCR rounds, at about 10 cycles each. MiXCR, run by TCRdb on the multiplex PCR reads, gives a single entry per CDR3 protein. This sample yields fewer than 350,000 distinct CDR3 sequences, of which almost 65% are seen a single time; under 8% belongs to the top ten. The sample was peripheral blood. These receptors came from a man aged 40-49 years with primary liver carcinoma and hepatitis B virus infection.

The V gene is TRBV6-1, the J gene TRBJ2-1; the match to TRBD2 covers 7 bases. From germline, CDR1 is MNHNS and CDR2 SASEGT. This CDR3 has 16 amino acids. J gave up 12 bases and V 7 bases, and 21 bases lay outside the gene matches. The CDR3, as DNA: TGTGCCAGCATCCTGGGGACTACTAGCTTGAGTAGAAGGCAGTTCTTC. This gives the protein CASILGTTSLSRRQFF.

This clonotype was picked up a small number of times. This chain links TRBV6-1 with TRBJ2-3; TRBD2 agrees at 7 bases. Per the germline V gene, CDR1 is MNHNS and CDR2 is SASEGT. V was clipped by 2 bases and J by 4 bases; unmatched bases: 6. CDR3 length equals 15 residues. The CDR3 DNA is TGTGCCAGCAGTGAACTAGCGGTGCTTGCAGATACGCAGTATTTT. Translated, it gives CASSELAVLADTQYF.

Remarks on this clonotype: A much larger clone sits a single nucleotide away, making a read error possible. The chain couples TRBV4-1 to TRBJ2-7, with a tentative D call TRBD2 (6 bases). The CDR3 totals 12 residues. From germline, CDR1 is MGHRA and CDR2 YSYEKL. CDR3 region: CASGQVGGEQYF. In DNA form, the CDR3 reads TGCGCCAGCGGCCAAGTGGGAGGCGAGCAGTACTTC.

This sequence joins TRBV5-6 and TRBJ2-1, with D possibly matching TRBD2 (6 bases). Germline CDR1 SGHDT, CDR2 YYEEEE. Trimming pared 3 bases from V and 9 bases from J, leaving 10 bases between. The length of the CDR3 is 12 residues. CDR3 nucleotides: TGTGCCAGCAGCTGGACTATCCGTGAGCAGTTCTTC. Amino acid sequence: CASSWTIREQFF. Combining the CDR3 with reference TRBV5-6 and TRBJ2-1 gives the whole variable domain DAGVTQSPTHLIKTRGQQVTLRCSPKSGHDTVSWYQQALGQGPQFIFQYYEEEERQRGNFPDRFSGHQFPNYSSELNVNALLLGDSALYLCASSWTIREQFFGPGTRLTVL.

V and J are TRBV2 and TRBJ2-7, with D unclear. Germline CDR1 SNHLY, CDR2 FYNNEI. The CDR3 is made up of 12 amino acids. V lost 4 bases to trimming and J lost 5 bases, with 9 bases between them. DNA of the CDR3: TGTGCCAGCAGTGTCCTGGAGAACGAGCAGTACTTC. This gives the protein CASSVLENEQYF.

The rearrangement joins TRBV28 to TRBJ1-2; D unresolved. CDR3 length equals 14 residues. V dropped 5 bases and J dropped 0 bases, with 10 bases sitting between them. Germline loops: CDR1 MDHEN, CDR2 SYDVKM. CDR3 loop: CASSLRNSNYGYTF. The CDR3 coding sequence is TGTGCCAGCAGTCTCCGAAACTCTAACTATGGCTACACCTTC.

V is TRBV28 and J is TRBJ2-1; no clear D gene. Germline-derived CDR1 and CDR2 are MDHEN and SYDVKM. V was shortened by 5 bases and J by 10 bases, with 15 bases between the two germline ends. The CDR3 has 13 amino acids. CDR3 sequence (DNA): TGTGCCAGCAGTCCTCCGTGGGCTAAGGAGCAGTTCTTC. As protein: CASSPPWAKEQFF.

With regard to this clonotype: The conserved phenylalanine or tryptophan normally closing the CDR3 is absent here, so this likely arose from a read error. The rearrangement links TRBV4-1 to TRBJ1-1; D gene unclear. CDR1 and CDR2 (germline): MGHRA, YSYEKL. V lost 3 bases and J 1 base, leaving 12 bases between the germline ends. The CDR3 is made up of 15 amino acids. This chain's CDR3 is CASSQSYSQNTEAFL. DNA for the CDR3: TGCGCCAGCAGCCAGTCTTATAGCCAGAACACTGAAGCTTTCCTT.

Of note for this clonotype: This may be a read error: a much more frequent sequence differs by one nucleotide. The CDR3 carries no conserved terminal phenylalanine or tryptophan, so it likely arises from a read error. The chain's CDR3 is CASTKGDSRSYEQYL. The CDR3 nucleotides are TGTGCCAGCACAAAGGGGGACAGCAGATCCTACGAGCAGTACTTA. This rearrangement joins TRBV6-2 or TRBV6-3 to TRBJ2-7, with TRBD1 matching over 7 bases. The CDR3 is 15 amino acids. Trimming at V came to 7 bases and at J to 1 base, leaving 10 bases not matched to a gene. Germline V gene sequence: CDR1 MNHEY, CDR2 SVGEGT.

The J gene is TRBJ1-6, the V gene TRBV5-1, with no clear D. The CDR3 covers 16 residues. The V gene lost 8 bases and the J gene lost 5 bases, with 20 bases spanning the gap. The V gene's germline CDR1 is SGHRS and CDR2 YFSETQ. CDR3 nucleotides: TGCGCCAGTAGCCCGCACGGCGGCACGGATAATTCACCCCTCCACTTT. It specifies CASSPHGGTDNSPLHF. Looking up the rest from reference TRBV5-1 and TRBJ1-6 gives the full variable domain: KAGVTQTPRYLIKTRGQQVTLSCSPISGHRSVSWYQQTPGQGLQFLFEYFSETQRNKGNFPGRFSGRQFSNSRSEMNVSTLELGDSALYLCASSPHGGTDNSPLHFGNGTRLTVT.

In its sample, this clonotype was seen many times. V gene TRBV6-1 combines with J gene TRBJ1-2; D ambiguous. V was clipped by 3 bases and J by 4 bases, with 9 bases between them. Germline V CDR1 and CDR2: MNHNS, SASEGT. The CDR3 spans 13 residues. CDR3: CASSEDGIYGYTF. DNA for the CDR3: TGTGCCAGCAGTGAGGACGGGATCTATGGCTACACCTTC.

This chain joins TRBV11-2 and TRBJ1-2; 7 bases are shared with TRBD1. The junction had 12 bases not matched to a gene; V was cut back by 5 bases and J by 12 bases. CDR1 and CDR2 (germline): SGHAT, FQNNGV. The CDR3 is 13 amino acids. DNA for the CDR3: TGTGCCAGCAGCCCAGGGGGTTACGGCGGCCACACCTTC. This codes for CASSPGGYGGHTF.

This rearrangement joins TRBV14 to TRBJ1-4, with TRBD1 as a possible D gene (5 bases). CDR3 length: 19 residues. The V end was cut by 5 bases, the J end by 0 bases, with 22 bases between. The germline V gene has CDR1 SGHDN and CDR2 FVKESK. CDR3 sequence (DNA): TGTGCCAGCAGCAAAGCGGCGGGACGGATACTTGCAACTAATGAAAAACTGTTTTTT. Amino acid sequence: CASSKAAGRILATNEKLFF.

In the case of this clonotype: Germline is not matched at one junction end, which may reflect a read error. The V and J genes are TRBV11-2 and TRBJ2-4, with TRBD2 identical over 12 bases. The CDR3 is 23 residues long. The germline V gene encodes CDR1 SGHAT and CDR2 FQNNGV. The CDR3 region is CAGSQSVFDASLAGGSVKNIQYF. DNA for the CDR3: TGTGCCGGCAGCCAGTCCGTTTTTGACGCTTCACTAGCGGGAGGATCGGTCAAGAACATTCAGTACTTC.

This clonotype was seen a handful of times. V is TRBV4-3 and J is TRBJ1-1, with TRBD1 identical over 8 bases. Germline assignment: CDR1 LGHNA and CDR2 YSLEER. V dropped 0 bases and J dropped 4; count of bases not matched to a gene: 1. The CDR3 contains 14 residues. This chain's CDR3 is CASSQDRGPTEAFF. The CDR3 nucleotides read TGCGCCAGCAGCCAAGACAGGGGGCCCACTGAAGCTTTCTTT.

Details on this clonotype: An end of the junction differs from the germline gene, which may be a read error. The genes are TRBV28 and TRBJ1-2; D gene ambiguous. Germline-derived CDR1 and CDR2 are MDHEN and SYDVKM. The CDR3 has 15 amino acids. The CDR3 region is CASSGPWTENYGYIF. For the CDR3, the DNA is TGTGCCAGCAGTGGCCCCTGGACGGAGAACTATGGCTACATCTTC.

As for this clonotype: This sequence may be a read error, since a much larger clone differs from it by one base. The gene calls are TRBV6-5 and TRBJ1-5; D is undetermined. The CDR3 runs to 14 residues. From germline, CDR1 is MNHEY and CDR2 SVGAGI. Trimming shortened V by 7 bases and J by 0 bases, and 10 bases separated the two germline ends. CDR3 sequence (DNA): TGTGCCAGCACTCAACAGTATAGCAATCAGCCCCAGCATTTT. It codes for CASTQQYSNQPQHF.

Details on this clonotype: A clone one base away is much larger, so this may be a read error. No conserved phenylalanine or tryptophan ends this CDR3, so it is likely a read error. This chain links TRBV6-1 with TRBJ2-2, with D possibly being TRBD2 (5 bases). V shed 4 bases and J shed 2 bases, with 8 bases lying between them. In germline, CDR1 is MNHNS, CDR2 SASEGT. This CDR3 is built from 14 residues. CDR3 sequence (DNA): TGTGCCAGCAGTGTAGGAGGAAACACCGGGGAGCTGTTTTTA. Its protein product is CASSVGGNTGELFL.

The sample holds many counts of this clonotype. This chain uses TRBV10-3 with TRBJ1-2; possibly TRBD1 for D (6 bases). The V gene lost 5 bases and the J gene lost 8 bases, with 12 bases spanning the gap. This CDR3 is built from 12 residues. The germline CDR1 and CDR2 sequences are ENHRY and SYGVKD. The CDR3 coding sequence is TGTGCCATCAGTTCGACGAGGGGGGGCTACACCTTC. This translates into CAISSTRGGYTF.

This clonotype was seen ten or more times. The V and J genes are TRBV6-5 and TRBJ1-6; the match to TRBD1 covers 8 bases. Trimming cost V 2 bases and J 9 bases; bases outside gene matches: 6. The CDR3 runs to 15 residues. Germline V lookup: CDR1 MNHEY, CDR2 SVGAGI. In nucleotides, the CDR3 is TGTGCCAGCAGTTACCTGGACAGGGTCCGTTCACCCCTCCACTTT. As protein: CASSYLDRVRSPLHF.